These T cell receptor beta chains were read from a single sample in a study of spatial heterogeneity in lung cancer. TCRdb called the 5' RACE reads again in MiXCR, with one record for every CDR3 protein. The repertoire has tens of thousands of distinct CDR3 sequences, less than 15% of them found once; the top ten carry under 50%. The sample consisted of PBMCs, taken at surgery. The origin of the receptors is a male donor with early-stage non-small cell lung cancer. CDR3s include the opening cysteine and the closing phenylalanine or tryptophan. The D gene is left open where the match is weak. Clone size is not always given. Where it is, it says once, few, many or a class for expanded clones.

v_call,d_call,j_call,clone_size,cdr3_nt,cdr3_aa
TRBV18,TRBD1,TRBJ1-1,-,TGTGCCAGCTCGCATCGGGACAGTGAAGCTTTCTTT,CASSHRDSEAFF
TRBV20-1,-,TRBJ1-4,-,TGCAGTGCAAACCGGGACCCCCGAGGAAAACTGTTTTTT,CSANRDPRGKLFF
TRBV30,-,TRBJ2-5,-,TGTGCCTGGAGTTGGGGGGGCCCTCGGCGAGAGACCCAGTACTTC,CAWSWGGPRRETQYF
TRBV20-1,-,TRBJ1-1,-,TGCAGTGCTACCTGGACAGTAAACACTGAAGCTTTCTTT,CSATWTVNTEAFF
TRBV11-1,-,TRBJ2-3,many,TGTGCCAGCAGCGATAGGAGCGGCCCCCTCAGAGGGACGCAGTATTTT,CASSDRSGPLRGTQYF
TRBV19,-,TRBJ2-1,many,TGTGCCAGTAGTGTGGGAAGCTCCTACAATGAGCAGTTCTTC,CASSVGSSYNEQFF
TRBV3-1,-,TRBJ1-6,many,TGTGCCAGCAGCCAGGGACGGTATTCACCCCTCCACTTT,CASSQGRYSPLHF
TRBV20-1,-,TRBJ2-5,-,TGCAGTGCTAGTAGCCGGACAAGCGAGACCCAGTACTTC,CSASSRTSETQYF
TRBV7-2,TRBD2,TRBJ2-5,many,TGTGCCAGCAGCGTTCTAGCGGCCCAAGAGACCCAGTACTTC,CASSVLAAQETQYF
TRBV7-3,-,TRBJ1-6,-,TGTGCCAGCAGCTTAAACGCGTATAATTCACCCCTCCACTTT,CASSLNAYNSPLHF